The following is a TCR beta chain sequence with its context. Its antigen is unidentified. This sample is part of a study of T cell repertoires in cytomegalovirus infection. TCRdb analysed the reads with MiXCR anew, one entry per CDR3 protein. The repertoire holds fewer than 300,000 distinct CDR3 sequences, with roughly 24% as singletons. Findings and limits, study-wide: What dominated the ex vivo response were HLA-C-restricted CMV-specific TCR beta clonotypes.

The CDR3 is 15 amino acids. V gave up 2 bases and J gave up 5 bases; unmatched junction bases: 8. Material for sequencing was PBMCs. The chain employs TRBV12-3 or TRBV12-4 and TRBJ2-7, with 8 bases that match TRBD1. The sequence was collected from a human donor in good health (CMV status not recorded). Some clones in this sample may be carry-over from other donors' samples. CDR3 in DNA: TGTGCCAGCAGTTTACGGCAGGGGGCTTTCGACGAGCAGTACTTC. Protein product: CASSLRQGAFDEQYF.